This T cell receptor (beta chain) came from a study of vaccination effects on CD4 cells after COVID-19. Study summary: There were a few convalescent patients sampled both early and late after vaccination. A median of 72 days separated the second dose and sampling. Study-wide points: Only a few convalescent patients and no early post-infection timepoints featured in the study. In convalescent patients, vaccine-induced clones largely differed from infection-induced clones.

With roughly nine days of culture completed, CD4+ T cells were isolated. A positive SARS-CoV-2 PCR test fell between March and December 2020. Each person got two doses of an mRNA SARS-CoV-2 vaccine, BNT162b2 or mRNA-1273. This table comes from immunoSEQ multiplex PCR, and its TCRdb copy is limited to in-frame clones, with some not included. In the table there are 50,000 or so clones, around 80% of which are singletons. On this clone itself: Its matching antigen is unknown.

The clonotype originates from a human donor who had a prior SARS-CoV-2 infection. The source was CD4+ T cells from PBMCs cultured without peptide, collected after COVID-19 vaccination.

DNA for the CDR3: TGTGCCAGCAGCGTAGACCCCCGCGGGGAGCTGTTTTTT. Translating it yields CASSVDPRGELFF. V is TRBV9 and J is TRBJ2-2; D not resolved. Trimming cost V 0 bases and J 7 bases, with 7 bases left between them. Germline V gene sequence: CDR1 SGDLS, CDR2 YYNGEE. This CDR3 region has 13 residues.